What follows describes a single T cell receptor beta chain. The antigen it recognizes is unknown. Per-base quality was not reported, and no clone a single base away is much larger than it. The data derive from a study of T cell responses to AZD1222 COVID-19 vaccine (dated by TCRdb to the early 2020s). Background for the entire study: TCR sequencing covered approximately 230 trial participants: approximately 200 given two doses of AZD1222 and some 25 given two doses of MenACWY control vaccine. Enrollment into the trials was organized by age into subgroups of 18-55, 56-69 and 70-plus years, and those subgroups contained around 150, 28 and 57 TCR-sequenced participants, respectively. On the study overall, not on this receptor specifically: No day 14 peak-response samples were available, so repertoires were characterized only after the peak T cell response. The 56-69-year group was small, and its depth increase did not reach significance, likely because of low power. Conclusions about previously exposed vaccinees were limited because only five to seven AZD1222 recipients were SARS-CoV-2 seropositive at baseline. Participants were mostly white British, with more females than males. The authors suggested clonal diversity may have been underestimated. Reportedly, almost half of the unique spike-specific TCRs recognized epitopes lying outside the regions that are mutated in the B.1.351 and B.1.1.7 variants. CD4 TCRs associated with the vaccine covered the entire spike protein, and the dominant responses were in regions 160-218 and 743-854. Spike-specific TCR breadth and depth rose significantly after two AZD1222 doses compared with day 0 and with MenACWY recipients.

The CDR3 regions of human TCRbeta chains were subjected to immunosequencing. On the authors' methods: Repertoire TCRs were matched against a reference library of SARS-CoV-2-specific TCRs generated with the MIRA antigen-specificity platform. Breadth was defined as the fraction of unique TCRs that were SARS-CoV-2-associated, and depth was defined as the fraction of total T cells that were SARS-CoV-2-associated. Using the MIRA data, each spike-specific TCR was assigned both to the spike region to which the TCR was reactive and to a CD4 or CD8 class. Log10-transformed breadth and depth values were compared by one-way ANOVA with Sidak's multiple comparisons tests. TCRdb retrieved this table from immuneACCESS and kept in-frame rearrangements only. Not all clones are present; in checked studies, unresolved V genes account for under half, and no reason is known for the remainder. The V and J calls and clone size are taken from that table; D and trimming were inferred from the DNA. Here the sample has some 84,000 clones; around 90% occur a single time. Around 10% of the sample lies in the top ten.

The germline ends are 14 bases apart after V is trimmed by 1 base and J by 5 bases. CDR1 and CDR2 were assigned from the germline V gene (reference sequence) as PRHDT and FYEKMQ. There are 16 amino acids in the CDR3, from cysteine to phenylalanine inclusive. Only the CDR3 DNA is retained, 48 bases long and in frame from the first base. The time point label, as the study defines it: about 28 days (+/-7) after the second vaccine dose. Because spike-specific TCR depth and breadth did not differ between the two schedules, AZD1222 recipients who got a second dose at roughly 4 weeks were pooled with those who got a second dose at roughly 12 weeks. Samples from vaccinated people were obtained from the UK trials COV001 and COV002, which included a single-blind randomized controlled phase 2/3 trial of AZD1222 (ChAdOx1 nCoV-19) in healthy adults. For TCRbeta chain sequencing, PBMC samples were collected from trial participants at day 0 and at day 28 after the second dose.

The rearrangement joined TRBV13 to TRBJ2-2; the D segment might be TRBD1 or TRBD2, since each matches 6 bases. The source was peripheral blood, collected 28 days after the second AZD1222 dose. The TCR originated in an adult who received the AZD1222 COVID-19 vaccine. The CDR3 is CASSLALQGGTGELFF. Here is the DNA: TGTGCCAGCAGCTTAGCCCTACAGGGAGGAACCGGGGAGCTGTTTTTT.